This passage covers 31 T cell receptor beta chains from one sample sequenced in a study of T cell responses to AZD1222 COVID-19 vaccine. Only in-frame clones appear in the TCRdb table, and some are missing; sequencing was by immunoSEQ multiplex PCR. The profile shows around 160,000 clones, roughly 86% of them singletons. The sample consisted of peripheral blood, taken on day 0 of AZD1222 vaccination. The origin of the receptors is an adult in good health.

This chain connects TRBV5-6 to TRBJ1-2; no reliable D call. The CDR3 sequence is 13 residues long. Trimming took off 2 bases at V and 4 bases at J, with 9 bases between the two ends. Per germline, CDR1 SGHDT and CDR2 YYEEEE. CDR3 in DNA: TGTGCCAGCAGCTTAGGGAGGGCCTATGGCTACACCTTC. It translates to CASSLGRAYGYTF. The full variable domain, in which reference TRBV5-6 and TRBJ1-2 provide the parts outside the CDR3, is DAGVTQSPTHLIKTRGQQVTLRCSPKSGHDTVSWYQQALGQGPQFIFQYYEEEERQRGNFPDRFSGHQFPNYSSELNVNALLLGDSALYLCASSLGRAYGYTFGSGTRLTVV.

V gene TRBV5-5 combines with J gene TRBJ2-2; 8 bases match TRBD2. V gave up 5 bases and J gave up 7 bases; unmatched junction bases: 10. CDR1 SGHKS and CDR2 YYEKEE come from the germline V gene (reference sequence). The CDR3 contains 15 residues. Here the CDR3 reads CASRLSGGAIGELFF. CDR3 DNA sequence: TGTGCCAGCAGGTTATCGGGAGGGGCTATCGGGGAGCTGTTTTTT.

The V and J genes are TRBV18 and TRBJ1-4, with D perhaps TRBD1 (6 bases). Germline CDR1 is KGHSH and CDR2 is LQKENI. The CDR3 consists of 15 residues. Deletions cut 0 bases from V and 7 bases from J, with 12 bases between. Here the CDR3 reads CASSPPDSWGEKLFF. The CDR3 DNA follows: TGTGCCAGCTCACCACCGGACAGCTGGGGTGAAAAACTGTTTTTT. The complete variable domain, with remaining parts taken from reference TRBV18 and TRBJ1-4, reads NAGVMQNPRHLVRRRGQEARLRCSPMKGHSHVYWYRQLPEEGLKFMVYLQKENIIDESGMPKERFSAEFPKEGPSILRIQQVVRGDSAAYFCASSPPDSWGEKLFFGSGTQLSVL.

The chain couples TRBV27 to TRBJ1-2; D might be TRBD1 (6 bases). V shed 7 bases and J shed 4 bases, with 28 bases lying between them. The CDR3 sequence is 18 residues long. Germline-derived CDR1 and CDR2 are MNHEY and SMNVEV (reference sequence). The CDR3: CASTLNPFQGKDLYGYTF. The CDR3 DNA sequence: TGTGCCAGCACCCTAAATCCATTCCAGGGGAAGGACCTCTATGGCTACACCTTC.

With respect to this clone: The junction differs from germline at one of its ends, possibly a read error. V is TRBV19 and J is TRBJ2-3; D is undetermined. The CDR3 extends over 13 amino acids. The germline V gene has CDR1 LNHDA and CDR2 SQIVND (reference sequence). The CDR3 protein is CASSAGLTVTQYF. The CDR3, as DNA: TGTGCCAGTAGTGCCGGGCTAACAGTTACGCAGTATTTT.

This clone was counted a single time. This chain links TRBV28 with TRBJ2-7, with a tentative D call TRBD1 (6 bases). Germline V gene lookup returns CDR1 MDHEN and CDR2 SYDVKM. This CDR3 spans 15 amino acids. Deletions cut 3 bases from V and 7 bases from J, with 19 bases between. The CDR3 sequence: CASSFQDRRPREQYF. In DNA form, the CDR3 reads TGTGCCAGCAGTTTCCAAGACAGGCGGCCTCGGGAGCAGTACTTC.

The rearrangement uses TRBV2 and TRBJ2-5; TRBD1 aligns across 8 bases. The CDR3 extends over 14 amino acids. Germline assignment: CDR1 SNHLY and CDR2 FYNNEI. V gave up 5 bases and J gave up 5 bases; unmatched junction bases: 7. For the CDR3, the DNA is TGTGCCAGCAGTCCTGACAGGGGAAGGGAGACCCAGTACTTC. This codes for CASSPDRGRETQYF.

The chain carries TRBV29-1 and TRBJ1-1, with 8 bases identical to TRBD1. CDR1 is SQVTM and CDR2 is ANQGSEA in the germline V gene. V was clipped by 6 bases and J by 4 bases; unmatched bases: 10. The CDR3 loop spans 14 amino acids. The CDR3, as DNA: TGCAGCGTCGTAGACAGGGGTTTGGGCACTGAAGCTTTCTTT. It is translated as CSVVDRGLGTEAFF.

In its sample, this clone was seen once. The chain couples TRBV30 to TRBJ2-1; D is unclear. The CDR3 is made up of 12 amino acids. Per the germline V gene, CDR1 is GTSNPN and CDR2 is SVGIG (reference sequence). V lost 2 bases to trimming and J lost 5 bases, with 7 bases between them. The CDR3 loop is CAWSFGNNEQFF. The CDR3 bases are TGTGCCTGGAGTTTCGGTAACAATGAGCAGTTCTTC.

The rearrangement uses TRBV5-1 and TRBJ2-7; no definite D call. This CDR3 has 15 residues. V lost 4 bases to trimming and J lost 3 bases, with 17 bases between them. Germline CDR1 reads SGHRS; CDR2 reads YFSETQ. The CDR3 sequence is CASSPEFDSNYEQYF. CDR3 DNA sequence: TGCGCCAGCAGCCCCGAATTTGACTCTAACTACGAGCAGTACTTC.

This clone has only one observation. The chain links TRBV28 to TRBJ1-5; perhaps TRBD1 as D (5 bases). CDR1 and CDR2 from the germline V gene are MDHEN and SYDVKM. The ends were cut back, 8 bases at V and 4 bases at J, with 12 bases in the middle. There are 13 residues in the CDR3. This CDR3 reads CASGSRGNQPQHF. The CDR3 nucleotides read TGTGCCAGCGGTTCCCGGGGGAATCAGCCCCAGCATTTT.

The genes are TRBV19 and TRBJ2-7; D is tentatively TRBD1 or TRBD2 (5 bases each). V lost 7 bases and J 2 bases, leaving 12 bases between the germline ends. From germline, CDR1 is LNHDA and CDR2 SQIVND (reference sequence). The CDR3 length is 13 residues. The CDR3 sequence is CASMGRQTYEQYF. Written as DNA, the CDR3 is TGTGCCAGTATGGGACGGCAAACCTACGAGCAGTACTTC. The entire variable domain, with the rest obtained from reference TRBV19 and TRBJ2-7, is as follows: DGGITQSPKYLFRKEGQNVTLSCEQNLNHDAMYWYRQDPGQGLRLIYYSQIVNDFQKGDIAEGYSVSREKKESFPLTVTSAQKNPTAFYLCASMGRQTYEQYFGPGTRLTVT.

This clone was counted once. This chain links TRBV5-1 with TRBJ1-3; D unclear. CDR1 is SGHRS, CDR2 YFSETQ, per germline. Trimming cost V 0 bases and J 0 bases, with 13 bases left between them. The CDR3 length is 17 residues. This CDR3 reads CASSLERNRDSGNTIYF. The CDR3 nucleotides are TGCGCCAGCAGCTTGGAGAGGAACAGAGACTCTGGAAACACCATATATTTT.

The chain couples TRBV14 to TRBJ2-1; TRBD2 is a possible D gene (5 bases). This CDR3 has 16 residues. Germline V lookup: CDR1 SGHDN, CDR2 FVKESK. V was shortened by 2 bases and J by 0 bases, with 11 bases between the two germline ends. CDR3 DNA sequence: TGTGCCAGCAGCCAATGGATAGGGAGCTCCTACAATGAGCAGTTCTTC. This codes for CASSQWIGSSYNEQFF.

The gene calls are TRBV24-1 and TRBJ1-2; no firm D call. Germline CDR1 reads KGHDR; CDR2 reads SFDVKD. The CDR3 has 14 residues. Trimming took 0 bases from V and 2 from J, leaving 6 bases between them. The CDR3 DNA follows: TGTGCCACCAGTGATTTGATACAGAACTATGGCTACACCTTC. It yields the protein CATSDLIQNYGYTF.

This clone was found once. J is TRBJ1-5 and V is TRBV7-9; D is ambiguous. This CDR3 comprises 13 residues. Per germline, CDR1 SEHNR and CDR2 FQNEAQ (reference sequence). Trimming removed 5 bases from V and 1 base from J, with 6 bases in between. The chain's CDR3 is CASSPPSNQPQHF. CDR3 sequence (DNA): TGTGCCAGCAGCCCACCCAGCAATCAGCCCCAGCATTTT. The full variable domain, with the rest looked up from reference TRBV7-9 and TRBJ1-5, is DTGVSQNPRHKITKRGQNVTFRCDPISEHNRLYWYRQTLGQGPEFLTYFQNEAQLEKSRLLSDRFSAERPKGSFSTLEIQRTEQGDSAMYLCASSPPSNQPQHFGDGTRLSIL.

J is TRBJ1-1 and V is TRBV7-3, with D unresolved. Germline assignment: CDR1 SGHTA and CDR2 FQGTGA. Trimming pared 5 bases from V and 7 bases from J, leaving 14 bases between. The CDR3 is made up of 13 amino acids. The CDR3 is CASSPSGGFEAFF. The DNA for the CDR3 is TGTGCCAGCAGCCCCAGCGGTGGGTTTGAAGCTTTCTTT.

The DNA for the CDR3 is TGTGCCAGCAGCCTAGAGCGGGAGGGCACAGATACGCAGTATTTT. Translation: CASSLEREGTDTQYF. The chain employs TRBV4-2 and TRBJ2-3; 9 bases fit TRBD2. In germline, CDR1 is LGHNA, CDR2 YNFKEQ. V gave up 4 bases and J gave up 1 base; unmatched junction bases: 3. There are 15 residues in the CDR3.

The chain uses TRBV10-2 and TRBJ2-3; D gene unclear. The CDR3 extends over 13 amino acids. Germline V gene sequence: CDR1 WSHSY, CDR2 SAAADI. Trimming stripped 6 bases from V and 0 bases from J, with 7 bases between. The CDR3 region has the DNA TGCGCCAGCAGGGAGACTAGCACAGATACGCAGTATTTT. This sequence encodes CASRETSTDTQYF.

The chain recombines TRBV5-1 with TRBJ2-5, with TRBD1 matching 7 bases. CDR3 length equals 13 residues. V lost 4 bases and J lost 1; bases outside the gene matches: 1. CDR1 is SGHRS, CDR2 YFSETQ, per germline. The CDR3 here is CASSRTGQETQYF. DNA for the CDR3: TGCGCCAGCAGCAGGACAGGCCAAGAGACCCAGTACTTC.

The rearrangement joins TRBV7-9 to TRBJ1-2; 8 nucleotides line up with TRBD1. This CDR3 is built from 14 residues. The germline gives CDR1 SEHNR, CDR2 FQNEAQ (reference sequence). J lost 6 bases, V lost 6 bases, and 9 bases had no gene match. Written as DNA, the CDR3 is TGTGCCAGCAGGTCCCTCGAGACAGGGGATGGCTACACCTTC. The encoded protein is CASRSLETGDGYTF.

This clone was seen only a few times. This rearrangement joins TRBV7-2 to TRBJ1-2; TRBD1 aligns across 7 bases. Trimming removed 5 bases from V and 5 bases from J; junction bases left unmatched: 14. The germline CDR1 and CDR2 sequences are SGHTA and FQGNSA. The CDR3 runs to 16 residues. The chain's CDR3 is CASSPQTGRILYGYTF. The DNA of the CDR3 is TGTGCCAGCAGCCCGCAGACAGGGAGGATCCTTTATGGCTACACCTTC.

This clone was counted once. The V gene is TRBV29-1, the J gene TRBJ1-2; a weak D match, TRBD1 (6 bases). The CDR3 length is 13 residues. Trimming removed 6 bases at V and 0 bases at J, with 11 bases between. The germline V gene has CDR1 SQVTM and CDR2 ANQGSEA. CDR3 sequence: CSVPGQTNYGYTF. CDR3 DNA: TGCAGCGTACCGGGACAAACTAACTATGGCTACACCTTC.

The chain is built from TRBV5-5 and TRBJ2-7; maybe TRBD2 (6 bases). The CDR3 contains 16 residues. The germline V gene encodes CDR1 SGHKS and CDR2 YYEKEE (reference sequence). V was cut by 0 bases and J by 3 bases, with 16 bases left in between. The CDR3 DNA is TGTGCCAGCAGCTTGGCGGATAGCGGCGCCATCTACGAGCAGTACTTC. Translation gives CASSLADSGAIYEQYF.

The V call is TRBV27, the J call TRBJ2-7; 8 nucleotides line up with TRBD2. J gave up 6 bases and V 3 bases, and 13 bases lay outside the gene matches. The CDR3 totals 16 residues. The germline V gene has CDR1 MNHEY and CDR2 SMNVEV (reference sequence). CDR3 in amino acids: CASSFQSGGLGFEQYF. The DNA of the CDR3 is TGTGCCAGCAGTTTCCAATCGGGAGGGCTGGGTTTCGAGCAGTACTTC.

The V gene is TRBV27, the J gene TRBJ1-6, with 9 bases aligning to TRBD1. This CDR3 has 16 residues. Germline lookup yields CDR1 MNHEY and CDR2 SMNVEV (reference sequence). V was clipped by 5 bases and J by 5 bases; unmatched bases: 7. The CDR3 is CASSPRTGANNSPLHF. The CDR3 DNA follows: TGTGCCAGCAGTCCGCGGACAGGGGCTAATAATTCACCCCTCCACTTT.

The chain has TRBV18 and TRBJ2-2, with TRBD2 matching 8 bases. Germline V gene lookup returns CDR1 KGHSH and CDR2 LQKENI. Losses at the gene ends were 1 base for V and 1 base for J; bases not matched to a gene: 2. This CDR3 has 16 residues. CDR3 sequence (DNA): TGTGCCAGCTCACCACTAGCGGGAAAGAACACCGGGGAGCTGTTTTTT. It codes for CASSPLAGKNTGELFF.

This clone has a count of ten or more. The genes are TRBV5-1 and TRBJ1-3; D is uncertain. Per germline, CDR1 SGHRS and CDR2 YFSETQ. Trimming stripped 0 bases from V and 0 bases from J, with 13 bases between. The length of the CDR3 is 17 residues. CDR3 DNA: TGCGCCAGCAGCTTGGTTGGCCAGACGAGCTCTGGAAACACCATATATTTT. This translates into CASSLVGQTSSGNTIYF. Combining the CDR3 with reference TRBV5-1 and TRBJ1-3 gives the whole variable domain KAGVTQTPRYLIKTRGQQVTLSCSPISGHRSVSWYQQTPGQGLQFLFEYFSETQRNKGNFPGRFSGRQFSNSRSEMNVSTLELGDSALYLCASSLVGQTSSGNTIYFGEGSWLTVV.

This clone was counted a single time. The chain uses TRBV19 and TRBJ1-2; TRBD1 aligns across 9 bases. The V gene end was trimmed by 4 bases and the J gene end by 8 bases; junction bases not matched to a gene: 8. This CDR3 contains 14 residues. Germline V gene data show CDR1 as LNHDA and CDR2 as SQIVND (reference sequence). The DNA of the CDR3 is TGTGCCAGTAGTAGGGGACAGGGAATTAGCGGCTACACCTTC. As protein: CASSRGQGISGYTF.

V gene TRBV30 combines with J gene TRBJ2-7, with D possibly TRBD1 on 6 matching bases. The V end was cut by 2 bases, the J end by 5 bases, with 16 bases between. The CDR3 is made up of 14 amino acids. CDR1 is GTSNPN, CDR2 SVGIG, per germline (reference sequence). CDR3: CAWSQTGPGDEQYF. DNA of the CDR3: TGTGCCTGGAGTCAAACAGGGCCTGGTGACGAGCAGTACTTC.

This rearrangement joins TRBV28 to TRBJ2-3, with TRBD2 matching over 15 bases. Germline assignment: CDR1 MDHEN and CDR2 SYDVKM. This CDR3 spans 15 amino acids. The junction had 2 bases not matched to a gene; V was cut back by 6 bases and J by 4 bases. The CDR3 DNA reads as TGTGCCAGCAGCCGGACTAGCGGGAGGGCAGATACGCAGTATTTT. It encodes CASSRTSGRADTQYF. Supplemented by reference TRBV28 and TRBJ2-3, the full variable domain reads DVKVTQSSRYLVKRTGEKVFLECVQDMDHENMFWYRQDPGLGLRLIYFSYDVKMKEKGDIPEGYSVSREKKERFSLILESASTNQTSMYLCASSRTSGRADTQYFGPGTRLTVL.